A single sample is the source of the 27 T cell receptor beta chains below, sequenced in a study of cytomegalovirus exposure and HLA in healthy donors. Researchers ran the PCR with 60 Vbeta and 13 Jbeta primers. Assay: immunoSEQ multiplex PCR; the TCRdb copy retains only in-frame clones and omits some. The sample holds approximately 210,000 clones, over 80% seen once. The specimen was PBMCs. These receptors all come from a man in his forties in good health and CMV-seropositive.

The genes are TRBV4-1 and TRBJ2-1; D gene uncertain. The V gene lost 0 bases and the J gene lost 10 bases, with 4 bases spanning the gap. Germline values: CDR1 MGHRA, CDR2 YSYEKL. The CDR3 loop spans 11 amino acids. CDR3 DNA: TGCGCCAGCAGCCAAGACGGGGAGCAGTTCTTC. It codes for CASSQDGEQFF.

The chain couples TRBV29-1 to TRBJ2-3; tentatively, D is TRBD1 (7 bases). The V gene's germline CDR1 is SQVTM and CDR2 ANQGSEA. The CDR3 is 17 residues long. Between the trimmed V and J ends, which lost 8 bases and 1 base, there was a span of 25 bases. In DNA, the CDR3 is TGCAGCCTGTCTGGCGGGATTGACAGGGCCCGCACAGATACGCAGTATTTT. Amino acid sequence: CSLSGGIDRARTDTQYF.

CDR3: CASSFRGDSYNEQFF. DNA of the CDR3: TGTGCCAGCAGTTTTAGGGGGGACAGTTACAATGAGCAGTTCTTC. V gene TRBV28 combines with J gene TRBJ2-1; D is possibly TRBD1 (7 bases). Germline V gene sequence: CDR1 MDHEN, CDR2 SYDVKM. The length of the CDR3 is 15 residues. V lost 3 bases to trimming and J lost 4 bases, with 13 bases between them.

The genes are TRBV5-1 and TRBJ2-7; D gene ambiguous. The CDR3 runs 11 residues. Trimming stripped 4 bases from V and 7 bases from J, with 9 bases between. CDR1 SGHRS and CDR2 YFSETQ come from the germline V gene. CDR3: CASSPSREQYV. The CDR3 DNA reads as TGCGCCAGCAGCCCCTCAAGGGAGCAGTACGTC.

This chain joins TRBV5-1 and TRBJ2-7; D is perhaps TRBD2 (5 bases). Germline V gene data show CDR1 as SGHRS and CDR2 as YFSETQ. This CDR3 spans 12 amino acids. The V and J ends lost 2 bases and 5 bases respectively, with 8 bases between them. CDR3 in DNA: TGCGCCAGCAGCTTTAATAGCGACGAGCAGTACTTC. Its translation: CASSFNSDEQYF.

This clone was recorded once. V gene TRBV5-1 combines with J gene TRBJ2-5; 10 positions agree with TRBD2. The V segment lost 0 bases and the J segment 5 bases; nucleotides outside the gene matches: 7. The V gene's germline CDR1 is SGHRS and CDR2 YFSETQ. This CDR3 contains 16 residues. In DNA form, the CDR3 reads TGCGCCAGCAGCTTGGCCGTAGCGGGAGGTTATGAGACCCAGTACTTC. Translating gives CASSLAVAGGYETQYF.

This chain uses TRBV6-6 with TRBJ2-7; D is perhaps TRBD2 (6 bases). Trimming stripped 3 bases from V and 4 bases from J, with 13 bases between. The V gene's germline CDR1 is MNHNY and CDR2 SVGAGI (reference sequence). The CDR3 spans 14 residues. DNA for the CDR3: TGTGCCAGCAGTTATCGTAGCGGCGGGTACGAGCAGTACTTC. Its translation: CASSYRSGGYEQYF.

The rearrangement joins TRBV27 to TRBJ2-4; 9 bases fit TRBD1. The CDR3 consists of 15 residues. Germline loops: CDR1 MNHEY, CDR2 SMNVEV (reference sequence). V gave up 5 bases and J gave up 6 bases; unmatched junction bases: 8. The CDR3 reads CASSPWDRAANIQYF. The CDR3 nucleotides are TGTGCCAGCAGTCCCTGGGACAGGGCGGCAAACATTCAGTACTTC.

J is TRBJ2-1 and V is TRBV2; weak D call: TRBD2 (6 bases). Trimming removed 5 bases from V and 5 bases from J, with 16 bases in between. Germline loops: CDR1 SNHLY, CDR2 FYNNEI. The CDR3 spans 15 residues. The CDR3 here is CASSFPSSVDNEQFF. In DNA, the CDR3 is TGTGCCAGCAGTTTTCCCTCTAGCGTCGACAATGAGCAGTTCTTC.

The chain combines TRBV7-2 with TRBJ2-5; 8 positions agree with TRBD2. Germline trimming cut 5 bases from V and 1 base from J; bases unmatched to any gene: 3. CDR1 is SGHTA, CDR2 FQGNSA, per germline. The CDR3 runs 14 residues. The CDR3 region has the DNA TGTGCCAGCAGCCCGGGGGGGGGCCAAGAGACCCAGTACTTC. This encodes CASSPGGGQETQYF. Filled out from reference TRBV7-2 and TRBJ2-5, the complete variable domain reads GAGVSQSPSNKVTEKGKDVELRCDPISGHTALYWYRQSLGQGLEFLIYFQGNSAPDKSGLPSDRFSAERTGGSVSTLTIQRTQQEDSAVYLCASSPGGGQETQYFGPGTRLLVL.

J is TRBJ1-1 and V is TRBV11-1; no reliable D call. The length of the CDR3 is 14 residues. In germline, CDR1 is SGHAT, CDR2 FQDESV (reference sequence). V lost 1 base, J lost 2 bases, and 8 bases lay in between. CDR3 in DNA: TGTGCCAGCAGCTTAGTGGAGGGTAACACTGAAGCTTTCTTT. Its translation is CASSLVEGNTEAFF.

This sequence joins TRBV29-1 and TRBJ2-3; a possible D gene is TRBD1 (5 bases). Trimming removed 5 bases at V and 2 bases at J, with 8 bases between. Germline V CDR1 and CDR2: SQVTM, ANQGSEA. The CDR3 is 12 amino acids. The CDR3 DNA reads TGCAGCGTTAGGGGATCCACAGATACGCAGTATTTT. This gives the protein CSVRGSTDTQYF.

This chain uses TRBV27 with TRBJ2-5; D is undetermined. Germline assignment: CDR1 MNHEY and CDR2 SMNVEV (reference sequence). V was pared by 2 bases and J by 4 bases, with 11 bases between. CDR3 length: 14 amino acids. CDR3 region: CASSLSWSGETQYF. The CDR3 bases are TGTGCCAGCAGTTTAAGTTGGTCCGGAGAGACCCAGTACTTC.

The CDR3 DNA sequence: TGTGCCAGCAGAGGGGTCGCCCTTCTTCGTGATGAAAAACTGTTTTTT. It codes for CASRGVALLRDEKLFF. The rearrangement uses TRBV2 and TRBJ1-4, with a weak D call TRBD1 (5 bases). V was shortened by 6 bases and J by 6 bases, with 20 bases between the two germline ends. The CDR3 sequence is 16 residues long. CDR1 SNHLY and CDR2 FYNNEI come from the germline V gene.

V usage is TRBV5-1 and J usage is TRBJ1-2; possibly TRBD1 for D (5 bases). The V end lost 0 bases, the J end lost 4 bases, and 7 bases lay between the germline ends. Germline V gene lookup returns CDR1 SGHRS and CDR2 YFSETQ. The length of the CDR3 is 13 residues. CDR3 DNA: TGCGCCAGCAGCTTGGCCGACAGCTATGGCTACACCTTC. It is translated as CASSLADSYGYTF.

The sample holds one count of this clone. The chain recombines TRBV11-1 with TRBJ2-7, with 7 bases aligning to TRBD1. Germline-derived CDR1 and CDR2 are SGHAT and FQDESV (reference sequence). This CDR3 is built from 12 residues. The V gene end was trimmed by 5 bases and the J gene end by 7 bases; junction bases not matched to a gene: 5. CDR3 coding DNA: TGTGCCAGCAGCCAGGACAGGAGGGAGCAGTACTTC. This sequence encodes CASSQDRREQYF.

The rearrangement joins TRBV7-8 to TRBJ2-1; the match to TRBD1 covers 8 bases. Unmatched junction bases numbered 3, after V lost 5 bases and J lost 0 bases. In germline, CDR1 is SGHVS, CDR2 FQNEAQ. The CDR3 runs to 15 residues. CDR3 sequence reads: CASSKGQGSYNEQFF. As DNA, the CDR3 is TGTGCCAGCAGCAAAGGACAGGGCTCCTACAATGAGCAGTTCTTC.

The rearrangement links TRBV7-6 to TRBJ2-6; D gene uncertain. This CDR3 region has 14 residues. Germline lookup yields CDR1 SGHVS and CDR2 FNYEAQ. Deletions cut 6 bases from V and 2 bases from J, with 8 bases between. The CDR3 region is CASRPGPGANVLTF. In DNA form, the CDR3 reads TGTGCCAGCAGACCAGGCCCTGGGGCCAACGTCCTGACTTTC.

The chain carries TRBV7-9 and TRBJ1-5; D unclear. This CDR3 comprises 13 residues. The germline CDR1 and CDR2 sequences are SEHNR and FQNEAQ (reference sequence). Trimming removed 1 base at V and 4 bases at J, with 5 bases between. CDR3 loop: CASSLDANQPQHF. The DNA of the CDR3 is TGTGCCAGCAGCTTAGATGCGAATCAGCCCCAGCATTTT.

The chain couples TRBV12-5 to TRBJ2-1; D gene unclear. Looked up from germline, CDR1 is LGHNT and CDR2 is FRNRAP. The V and J ends lost 2 bases and 8 bases respectively, with 22 bases between them. This CDR3 is 17 amino acids long. The CDR3 reads CASGLTNDPRPFDEQFF. The DNA for the CDR3 is TGTGCTAGTGGTTTGACGAACGACCCGAGGCCTTTCGATGAGCAGTTCTTC.

The chain employs TRBV5-1 and TRBJ2-7, with 7 bases matching TRBD2. Germline V gene lookup returns CDR1 SGHRS and CDR2 YFSETQ. The CDR3 runs to 13 residues. The V gene end was trimmed by 4 bases and the J gene end by 7 bases; junction bases not matched to a gene: 8. The CDR3: CASSERPGGEQYF. The CDR3 DNA follows: TGCGCCAGCAGCGAGCGCCCGGGGGGTGAGCAGTACTTC.

The V gene is TRBV7-2, the J gene TRBJ1-5; D ambiguous. CDR1 and CDR2 (germline): SGHTA, FQGNSA. V was trimmed by 2 bases and J by 0 bases, leaving 5 bases between them. This CDR3 is 14 amino acids long. The CDR3 DNA follows: TGTGCCAGCAGCTTACTCTTTAGCAATCAGCCCCAGCATTTT. Residues: CASSLLFSNQPQHF.

This clone was picked up a small number of times. The CDR3 reads CASSIAPGGNQPQHF. CDR3 nucleotides: TGTGCCAGTAGTATAGCCCCAGGGGGTAATCAGCCCCAGCATTTT. J is TRBJ1-5 and V is TRBV19; the match to TRBD1 covers 7 bases. The CDR3 covers 15 residues. The V gene's germline CDR1 is LNHDA and CDR2 SQIVND (reference sequence). The J segment lost 4 bases and the V segment lost 1 base, leaving 4 bases of the junction unmatched. Full variable domain (outside the CDR3, taken from reference TRBV19 and TRBJ1-5): DGGITQSPKYLFRKEGQNVTLSCEQNLNHDAMYWYRQDPGQGLRLIYYSQIVNDFQKGDIAEGYSVSREKKESFPLTVTSAQKNPTAFYLCASSIAPGGNQPQHFGDGTRLSIL.

The chain employs TRBV29-1 and TRBJ2-1; 7 positions match TRBD1. J was trimmed by 9 bases and V by 4 bases; bases with no gene match: 6. This CDR3 region has 12 residues. Germline-derived CDR1 and CDR2 are SQVTM and ANQGSEA. DNA of the CDR3: TGCAGCGTTGTCACAGGGGCAGGTGAGCAGTTCTTC. This gives the protein CSVVTGAGEQFF.

J is TRBJ1-4 and V is TRBV7-9; TRBD1 agrees at 8 bases. Germline lookup yields CDR1 SEHNR and CDR2 FQNEAQ (reference sequence). This CDR3 comprises 18 residues. V dropped 3 bases and J dropped 6; count of bases not matched to a gene: 15. CDR3 sequence: CASSFPTQRTGIYEKLFF. CDR3 in DNA: TGTGCCAGCAGCTTCCCGACTCAGAGGACAGGGATTTATGAAAAACTGTTTTTT.

The rearrangement joins TRBV10-1 to TRBJ2-1; D perhaps matches TRBD2 (5 bases). Germline CDR1 reads WNHNN; CDR2 reads SYGVQD (reference sequence). Trimming took off 2 bases at V and 3 bases at J, with 8 bases between the two ends. The CDR3 runs to 14 residues. CDR3 protein: CASSEDGLYNEQFF. DNA for the CDR3: TGCGCCAGCAGTGAGGACGGACTCTACAATGAGCAGTTCTTC.

The chain has TRBV13 and TRBJ2-3, with 12 bases aligning to TRBD2. Germline V CDR1 and CDR2: PRHDT, FYEKMQ (reference sequence). V shed 4 bases and J 5 bases; nucleotides not matched to a gene: 4. The length of the CDR3 is 15 residues. In DNA, the CDR3 is TGTGCCAGCAGCTCTCGGACTAGCGGGAAAGATACGCAGTATTTT. This sequence encodes CASSSRTSGKDTQYF.